This T cell receptor beta chain was profiled in a study of beta chain features in type 1 diabetes. Study-level points and caveats: Shortening that was moderate but significant affected the TCRB CDR3s of Type 1 diabetes patients in all four CD4+ subsets.

The germline V gene has CDR1 SQVTM and CDR2 ANQGSEA. CDR3 length equals 13 residues. The V and J ends lost 5 bases and 0 bases respectively, with 11 bases between them. Expressed TCRB transcripts were sequenced, since all the RNA that had been isolated was reverse transcribed. Produced via immunoSEQ multiplex PCR; TCRdb's table is partial and in-frame only. Of about 120,000 clones listed, 16% are singletons. Points on this clone: Its antigen is undetermined.

The genes are TRBV29-1 and TRBJ2-7; the D gene is possibly TRBD2 (6 bases). Input material: central memory CD4+ T cells from blood. The clonotype was recovered from a man aged 25 to 40 with type 1 diabetes. The CDR3 spells CSVSSDFSYEQYF. Here the CDR3 DNA reads TGCAGCGTTTCTAGCGACTTCTCCTACGAGCAGTACTTC.